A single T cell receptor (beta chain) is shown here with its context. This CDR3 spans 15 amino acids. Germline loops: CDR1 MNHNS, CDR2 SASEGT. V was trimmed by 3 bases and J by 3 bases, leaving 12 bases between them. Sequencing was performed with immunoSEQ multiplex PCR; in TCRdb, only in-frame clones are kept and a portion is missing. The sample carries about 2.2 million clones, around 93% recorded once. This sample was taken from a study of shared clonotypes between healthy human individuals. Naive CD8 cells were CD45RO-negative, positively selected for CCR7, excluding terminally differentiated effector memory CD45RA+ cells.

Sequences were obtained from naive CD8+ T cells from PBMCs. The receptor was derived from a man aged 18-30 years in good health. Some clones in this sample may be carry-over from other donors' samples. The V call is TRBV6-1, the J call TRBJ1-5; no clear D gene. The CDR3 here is CASSEMIPVNQPQHF. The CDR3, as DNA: TGTGCCAGCAGTGAGATGATCCCGGTCAATCAGCCCCAGCATTTT.